This TCR beta chain was captured by sequencing in a study of blood T cells in healthy people across ages. Notes on the study in general: Using unsorted PBMCs precluded a conclusive naive versus antigen-experienced comparison.

With respect to this clonotype: The antigen is unknown. One base away lies a much larger clone, so this may be a sequencing read error.

The CDR3 loop spans 14 amino acids. Germline CDR1 is SEHNR and CDR2 is FQNEAQ (reference sequence). The V and J ends lost 4 bases and 0 bases respectively, with 7 bases between them. Primed by a sample-barcoded 5' primer and a J-beta primer mix, a second PCR proceeded for about 7 to 12 cycles. TCRdb called the 5' RACE reads again in MiXCR, with one record for every CDR3 protein. The sample includes some 710,000 distinct CDR3 sequences, roughly 46% of them seen just once. Researchers isolated at least 6.5 million PBMCs per sample. The V gene is TRBV7-9, the J gene TRBJ2-4; D is unresolved. Sample: blood. This clonotype was obtained from a man aged 80 or over in good health. In nucleotides, the CDR3 is TGTGCCAGCAGCTCAGAGGTAGCCAAAAACATTCAGTACTTC. This encodes CASSSEVAKNIQYF.